The rows below give T cell receptor beta chains drawn from one sample of a study of quantifying T cell responses using KT2 cells. TCRdb reprocessed the UMI-ligation and nested PCR reads with MiXCR, giving one entry per CDR3 protein. The sample comprises 40,000 to 50,000 distinct CDR3 sequences, approximately 15% of which are singletons, and around two fifths rests with the top ten. The source material was PBMCs spiked with cells of the T cell clone KT2. The receptor source for this set is a human donor. The CDR3 runs from the conserved cysteine through the conserved F or W. Fields, in order: clone size, D gene, V gene, J gene, CDR3 protein, CDR3 DNA. The D gene is left open where the match is weak. Only part of the rows carry a size: once, few, many, or a class if the clone is expanded.

clone_size: NA; d_call: TRBD1; v_call: TRBV7-3; j_call: TRBJ2-1; cdr3_aa: CASSPKTGTGSYNEQFF; cdr3_nt: TGTGCCAGCAGCCCAAAAACCGGGACAGGCTCCTACAATGAGCAGTTCTTC
clone_size: many; d_call: NA; v_call: TRBV7-2; j_call: TRBJ2-3; cdr3_aa: CASSPQDTQYF; cdr3_nt: TGTGCCAGCAGCCCCCAAGATACGCAGTATTTT
clone_size: NA; d_call: NA; v_call: TRBV20-1; j_call: TRBJ1-2; cdr3_aa: CSARDGGSNYGYTF; cdr3_nt: TGCAGTGCTAGAGATGGAGGCAGTAACTATGGCTACACCTTC
clone_size: few; d_call: NA; v_call: TRBV15; j_call: TRBJ1-4; cdr3_aa: CATSRGTIVEKLFF; cdr3_nt: TGTGCCACCAGCAGAGGTACAATCGTCGAAAAACTGTTTTTT
clone_size: few; d_call: NA; v_call: TRBV7-2; j_call: TRBJ2-1; cdr3_aa: CASSLETLNEQFF; cdr3_nt: TGTGCCAGCAGCTTAGAGACCCTCAATGAGCAGTTCTTC
clone_size: few; d_call: TRBD2; v_call: TRBV6-2/TRBV6-3; j_call: TRBJ2-3; cdr3_aa: CASSPLAVNTDTQYF; cdr3_nt: TGTGCCAGCAGCCCGCTAGCGGTAAACACAGATACGCAGTATTTT
clone_size: NA; d_call: NA; v_call: TRBV29-1; j_call: TRBJ2-7; cdr3_aa: CSVVKGVMDEQYF; cdr3_nt: TGCAGCGTTGTTAAGGGGGTTATGGACGAGCAGTACTTC
clone_size: NA; d_call: NA; v_call: TRBV20-1; j_call: TRBJ2-7; cdr3_aa: CSARDLAGTQSYEQYF; cdr3_nt: TGCAGTGCTAGAGACCTAGCAGGGACTCAGTCTTACGAGCAGTACTTC
clone_size: NA; d_call: TRBD2; v_call: TRBV20-1; j_call: TRBJ2-1; cdr3_aa: CSAGIHRDYRNEQFF; cdr3_nt: TGCAGTGCTGGGATCCATCGGGACTATCGCAATGAGCAGTTCTTC
clone_size: many; d_call: NA; v_call: TRBV6-2/TRBV6-3; j_call: TRBJ1-3; cdr3_aa: CASSHDERNTIYF; cdr3_nt: TGTGCCAGCAGCCACGATGAAAGAAACACCATATATTTT
clone_size: NA; d_call: NA; v_call: TRBV12-5; j_call: TRBJ2-1; cdr3_aa: CASGSHRSSSYNEQFF; cdr3_nt: TGTGCTAGTGGTTCCCACCGCTCCAGCTCCTACAATGAGCAGTTCTTC
clone_size: many; d_call: NA; v_call: TRBV2; j_call: TRBJ2-7; cdr3_aa: CASSEEVDSLSEQYF; cdr3_nt: TGTGCCAGCAGTGAGGAAGTCGATTCCCTTTCCGAGCAGTACTTC
clone_size: NA; d_call: NA; v_call: TRBV12-3/TRBV12-4; j_call: TRBJ2-1; cdr3_aa: CASSPGSQNEQFF; cdr3_nt: TGTGCCAGCAGTCCCGGGAGCCAGAATGAGCAGTTCTTC
clone_size: NA; d_call: NA; v_call: TRBV7-6; j_call: TRBJ1-4; cdr3_aa: CASSLGGGATNEKLFF; cdr3_nt: TGTGCCAGCAGCTTAGGGGGCGGAGCTACTAATGAAAAACTGTTTTTT
clone_size: NA; d_call: TRBD1; v_call: TRBV5-1; j_call: TRBJ1-4; cdr3_aa: CASSRGTGEDEKLFF; cdr3_nt: TGCGCCAGCAGCCGCGGGACAGGGGAAGATGAAAAACTGTTTTTT
clone_size: many; d_call: NA; v_call: TRBV4-1; j_call: TRBJ2-3; cdr3_aa: CASSHGTDTDTQYF; cdr3_nt: TGCGCCAGCAGCCATGGAACAGACACAGATACGCAGTATTTT
clone_size: NA; d_call: NA; v_call: TRBV4-1; j_call: TRBJ1-6; cdr3_aa: CASRGGGEYNSPLHF; cdr3_nt: TGCGCCAGCCGGGGCGGGGGCGAGTATAATTCACCCCTCCACTTT
clone_size: NA; d_call: NA; v_call: TRBV20-1; j_call: TRBJ2-7; cdr3_aa: CSASGGGYYEQYF; cdr3_nt: TGCAGTGCTAGTGGCGGCGGGTACTACGAGCAGTACTTC
clone_size: few; d_call: TRBD2; v_call: TRBV12-5; j_call: TRBJ2-7; cdr3_aa: CASGSAGESYEQYF; cdr3_nt: TGTGCTAGTGGTTCCGCGGGAGAGTCCTACGAGCAGTACTTC
clone_size: NA; d_call: TRBD1; v_call: TRBV2; j_call: TRBJ2-1; cdr3_aa: CASSGDSEALDFF; cdr3_nt: TGTGCCAGCAGTGGGGACAGTGAGGCTTTAGATTTCTTC
clone_size: few; d_call: NA; v_call: TRBV6-5; j_call: TRBJ2-2; cdr3_aa: CASSQQSGELFF; cdr3_nt: TGTGCCAGCAGTCAACAGTCCGGGGAGCTGTTTTTT
clone_size: many; d_call: NA; v_call: TRBV12-3/TRBV12-4; j_call: TRBJ1-1; cdr3_aa: CASSSQGRGAEAFF; cdr3_nt: TGTGCCAGCAGTTCACAAGGACGGGGAGCTGAAGCTTTCTTT
clone_size: few; d_call: NA; v_call: TRBV7-2; j_call: TRBJ1-1; cdr3_aa: CASSSYSYTEAFF; cdr3_nt: TGTGCCAGCAGCTCCTATAGTTACACTGAAGCTTTCTTT
clone_size: NA; d_call: TRBD1; v_call: TRBV12-3/TRBV12-4; j_call: TRBJ2-1; cdr3_aa: CASNPTGIFNEQFF; cdr3_nt: TGTGCCAGCAATCCGACAGGGATCTTCAATGAGCAGTTCTTC
clone_size: medium-sized; d_call: NA; v_call: TRBV21-1; j_call: TRBJ2-5; cdr3_aa: CASTSGGRGLRETQYF; cdr3_nt: TGTGCCAGCACTTCAGGAGGCAGGGGGCTTCGAGAGACCCAGTACTTC
clone_size: few; d_call: NA; v_call: TRBV3-1; j_call: TRBJ2-1; cdr3_aa: CASSPEGLTARSEQFF; cdr3_nt: TGTGCCAGCAGCCCTGAGGGCCTGACAGCCCGTAGTGAGCAGTTCTTC
clone_size: NA; d_call: NA; v_call: TRBV6-1; j_call: TRBJ1-2; cdr3_aa: CASSEAGPGYGYTF; cdr3_nt: TGTGCCAGCAGTGAGGCGGGTCCTGGCTATGGCTACACCTTC
clone_size: NA; d_call: NA; v_call: TRBV11-3; j_call: TRBJ2-3; cdr3_aa: CASSFIMGGIDTQYF; cdr3_nt: TGTGCCAGCAGCTTTATAATGGGAGGTATAGATACGCAGTATTTT
clone_size: NA; d_call: NA; v_call: TRBV6-9; j_call: TRBJ2-3; cdr3_aa: CASILPLRRDTDTQYF; cdr3_nt: TGTGCCAGCATCCTACCCCTTCGGCGGGACACAGATACGCAGTATTTT
clone_size: NA; d_call: NA; v_call: TRBV12-3/TRBV12-4; j_call: TRBJ2-1; cdr3_aa: CASGSGSYNEQFF; cdr3_nt: TGTGCCAGCGGGAGTGGGTCCTACAATGAGCAGTTCTTC
clone_size: NA; d_call: NA; v_call: TRBV24-1; j_call: TRBJ2-3; cdr3_aa: CATSDFRRGDTDTQYF; cdr3_nt: TGTGCCACCAGTGATTTCCGCAGGGGTGACACAGATACGCAGTATTTT
clone_size: few; d_call: TRBD2; v_call: TRBV20-1; j_call: TRBJ2-7; cdr3_aa: CSAVSRLAGSYEQYF; cdr3_nt: TGCAGTGCTGTCAGTAGGCTAGCGGGTTCCTACGAGCAGTACTTC
clone_size: NA; d_call: TRBD2; v_call: TRBV19; j_call: TRBJ2-1; cdr3_aa: CASSILPGGRYNEQFF; cdr3_nt: TGTGCCAGTAGTATTCTCCCGGGAGGCCGCTACAATGAGCAGTTCTTC
clone_size: once; d_call: NA; v_call: TRBV19; j_call: TRBJ1-6; cdr3_aa: CASTSLEVRSPLHF; cdr3_nt: TGTGCCAGTACCTCCCTCGAGGTTCGCTCACCCCTCCACTTT
clone_size: NA; d_call: NA; v_call: TRBV5-6; j_call: TRBJ2-5; cdr3_aa: CASSSPPGSETQYF; cdr3_nt: TGTGCCAGCAGTTCTCCCCCGGGTTCAGAGACCCAGTACTTC
clone_size: few; d_call: TRBD2; v_call: TRBV20-1; j_call: TRBJ2-1; cdr3_aa: CSARGGRAPYNEQFF; cdr3_nt: TGCAGTGCTAGAGGCGGGAGGGCCCCGTACAATGAGCAGTTCTTC
clone_size: NA; d_call: NA; v_call: TRBV7-9; j_call: TRBJ1-5; cdr3_aa: CARSGDSSNQPQHF; cdr3_nt: TGTGCCCGCAGCGGCGACAGTAGCAATCAGCCCCAGCATTTT
clone_size: NA; d_call: NA; v_call: TRBV20-1; j_call: TRBJ2-7; cdr3_aa: CSAWIGQSYEQYF; cdr3_nt: TGCAGTGCTTGGATCGGACAGTCCTACGAGCAGTACTTC
clone_size: many; d_call: TRBD1; v_call: TRBV6-1; j_call: TRBJ2-3; cdr3_aa: CASMTGQLPTDTQYF; cdr3_nt: TGTGCCAGCATGACGGGACAGCTTCCCACAGATACGCAGTATTTT
clone_size: few; d_call: NA; v_call: TRBV29-1; j_call: TRBJ1-1; cdr3_aa: CSVANSLNTEAFF; cdr3_nt: TGCAGCGTTGCGAATAGCTTGAACACTGAAGCTTTCTTT
clone_size: many; d_call: NA; v_call: TRBV7-9; j_call: TRBJ1-6; cdr3_aa: CASSFSGFQDNSPLHF; cdr3_nt: TGTGCCAGCAGCTTTTCGGGGTTCCAGGATAATTCACCCCTCCACTTT
clone_size: NA; d_call: NA; v_call: TRBV7-2; j_call: TRBJ2-7; cdr3_aa: CASSLSQGPYEQYF; cdr3_nt: TGTGCCAGCAGCTTAAGTCAAGGCCCCTACGAGCAGTACTTC
clone_size: many; d_call: NA; v_call: TRBV20-1; j_call: TRBJ2-1; cdr3_aa: CSASAGGSYNEQFF; cdr3_nt: TGCAGTGCTAGTGCCGGGGGCTCCTACAATGAGCAGTTCTTC
clone_size: NA; d_call: NA; v_call: TRBV6-5; j_call: TRBJ1-1; cdr3_aa: CASRNFNRAEAFF; cdr3_nt: TGTGCCAGCAGAAATTTCAACAGGGCAGAAGCTTTCTTT
clone_size: NA; d_call: NA; v_call: TRBV7-2; j_call: TRBJ2-7; cdr3_aa: CASSLAPGEAKNEQYF; cdr3_nt: TGCGCCAGCAGCTTAGCTCCCGGTGAGGCCAAAAACGAGCAGTACTTC
clone_size: few; d_call: NA; v_call: TRBV12-3/TRBV12-4; j_call: TRBJ2-3; cdr3_aa: CASSSAGVDTQYF; cdr3_nt: TGTGCCAGCAGTTCCGCAGGGGTGGATACGCAGTATTTT
clone_size: NA; d_call: NA; v_call: TRBV5-1; j_call: TRBJ2-2; cdr3_aa: CASSFASGYTGELFF; cdr3_nt: TGCGCCAGCAGCTTTGCGAGCGGGTACACCGGGGAGCTGTTTTTT
clone_size: few; d_call: TRBD2; v_call: TRBV12-3/TRBV12-4; j_call: TRBJ2-1; cdr3_aa: CASSLFGLADFYNEQFF; cdr3_nt: TGTGCCAGCAGTTTGTTCGGACTAGCGGACTTCTACAATGAGCAGTTCTTC
clone_size: few; d_call: NA; v_call: TRBV7-3; j_call: TRBJ1-1; cdr3_aa: CASSLNTGSTEAFF; cdr3_nt: TGTGCCAGCAGCTTAAATACAGGGAGCACTGAAGCTTTCTTT
clone_size: few; d_call: NA; v_call: TRBV14; j_call: TRBJ2-5; cdr3_aa: CASSQLSGTQETQYF; cdr3_nt: TGTGCCAGCAGCCAGCTCTCCGGGACCCAAGAGACCCAGTACTTC
clone_size: NA; d_call: TRBD1; v_call: TRBV6-2/TRBV6-3; j_call: TRBJ1-1; cdr3_aa: CASSSPGQGIFSFF; cdr3_nt: TGTGCCAGCAGTTCACCTGGACAGGGTATTTTTTCTTTCTTT
clone_size: few; d_call: NA; v_call: TRBV21-1; j_call: TRBJ2-7; cdr3_aa: CASSKPAPYEQYF; cdr3_nt: TGTGCCAGCAGCAAACCCGCCCCCTACGAGCAGTACTTC
clone_size: few; d_call: NA; v_call: TRBV5-1; j_call: TRBJ2-3; cdr3_aa: CASSLVLNTDTQYF; cdr3_nt: TGCGCCAGCAGCTTGGTACTCAACACAGATACGCAGTATTTT
clone_size: once; d_call: TRBD1; v_call: TRBV24-1; j_call: TRBJ2-1; cdr3_aa: CATSDAGTGLWNEQFF; cdr3_nt: TGTGCCACCAGTGATGCAGGGACAGGCCTGTGGAATGAGCAGTTCTTC
clone_size: NA; d_call: NA; v_call: TRBV13; j_call: TRBJ1-1; cdr3_aa: CASSLENTEAFF; cdr3_nt: TGTGCCAGCAGCTTAGAAAACACTGAAGCTTTCTTT
clone_size: NA; d_call: NA; v_call: TRBV6-4; j_call: TRBJ1-1; cdr3_aa: CARSLEQNTEAFF; cdr3_nt: TGTGCCAGATCTCTCGAGCAGAACACTGAAGCTTTCTTT
clone_size: NA; d_call: TRBD1; v_call: TRBV5-1; j_call: TRBJ1-4; cdr3_aa: CASSLGTGRNEKLFF; cdr3_nt: TGCGCCAGCAGCCTAGGGACAGGCCGCAATGAAAAACTGTTTTTT
clone_size: few; d_call: NA; v_call: TRBV28; j_call: TRBJ2-5; cdr3_aa: CASSFMRAGWVEETQYF; cdr3_nt: TGTGCCAGCAGTTTTATGCGGGCCGGATGGGTGGAAGAGACCCAGTACTTC
clone_size: NA; d_call: NA; v_call: TRBV12-3/TRBV12-4; j_call: TRBJ2-2; cdr3_aa: CASSNDSPGELFF; cdr3_nt: TGTGCCAGCAGTAATGACAGCCCCGGGGAGCTGTTTTTT
clone_size: NA; d_call: NA; v_call: TRBV28; j_call: TRBJ2-6; cdr3_aa: CASSPPSGANVLTF; cdr3_nt: TGTGCCAGCAGTCCCCCCAGTGGGGCCAACGTCCTGACTTTC